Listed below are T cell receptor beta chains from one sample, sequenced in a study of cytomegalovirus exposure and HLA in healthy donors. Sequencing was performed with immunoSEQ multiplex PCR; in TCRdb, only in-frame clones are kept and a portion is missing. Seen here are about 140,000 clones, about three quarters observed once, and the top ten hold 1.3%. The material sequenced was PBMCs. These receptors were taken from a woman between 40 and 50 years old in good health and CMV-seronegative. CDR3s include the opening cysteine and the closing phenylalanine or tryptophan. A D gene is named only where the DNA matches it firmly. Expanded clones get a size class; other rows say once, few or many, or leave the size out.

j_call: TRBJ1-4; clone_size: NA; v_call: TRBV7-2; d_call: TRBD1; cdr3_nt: TGTGCCAGCAGCTTAGTCGGACAGGGGAGGGGAGATATGGAAAAACTGTTTTTT; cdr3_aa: CASSLVGQGRGDMEKLFF
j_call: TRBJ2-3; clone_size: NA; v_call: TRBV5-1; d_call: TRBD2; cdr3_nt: TGCGCCAGCAGCTTGGTAGCGGGGGTAGATACGCAGTATTTT; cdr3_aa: CASSLVAGVDTQYF
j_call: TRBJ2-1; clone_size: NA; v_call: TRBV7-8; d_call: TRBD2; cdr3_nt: TGTGCCAGCAGCAGCGGGGGATCCTCCTACAATGAGCAGTTCTTC; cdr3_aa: CASSSGGSSYNEQFF
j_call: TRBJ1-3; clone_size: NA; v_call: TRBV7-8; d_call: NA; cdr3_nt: TGTGCCAGCAGCTTAGAAAGGGAGGGGTTCGACTCTGGAAACACCATATATTTT; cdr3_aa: CASSLEREGFDSGNTIYF
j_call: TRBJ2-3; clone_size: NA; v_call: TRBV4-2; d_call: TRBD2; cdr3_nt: TGTGCCAGCAGCCCCTATTTGTCTCGAGCGGGGGGGCGAGATACGCAGTATTTT; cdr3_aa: CASSPYLSRAGGRDTQYF
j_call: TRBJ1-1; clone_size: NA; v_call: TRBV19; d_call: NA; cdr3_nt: TGTGCCAGTACCCTACTTGGGGGAGGCACTGAAGCTTTCTTT; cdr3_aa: CASTLLGGGTEAFF
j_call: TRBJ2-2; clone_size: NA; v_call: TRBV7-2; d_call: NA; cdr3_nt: TGTGCCAGCAGCTCCCAGGGGAGCACCGGGGAGCTGTTTTTT; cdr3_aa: CASSSQGSTGELFF
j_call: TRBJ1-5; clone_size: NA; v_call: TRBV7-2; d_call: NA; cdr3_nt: TGTGCCAGCAGCCCCCAATCCGACATGCCCCAGCATTTT; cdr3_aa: CASSPQSDMPQHF
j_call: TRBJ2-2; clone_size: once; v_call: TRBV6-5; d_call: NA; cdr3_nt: TGTGCCAGCAGCCCCTCGAACACCGGGGAGCTGTTTTTT; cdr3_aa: CASSPSNTGELFF
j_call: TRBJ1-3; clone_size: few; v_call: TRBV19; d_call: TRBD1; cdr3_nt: TGTGCCAGTAGTCGACGAAGCCCCCAGGGGGCTGGAAACACCATATATTTT; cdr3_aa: CASSRRSPQGAGNTIYF
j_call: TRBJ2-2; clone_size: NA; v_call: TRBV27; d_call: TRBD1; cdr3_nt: TGTGCCAGCAGTTTAGTCGGTGACAGGGGCACCGGGGAGCTGTTTTTT; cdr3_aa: CASSLVGDRGTGELFF
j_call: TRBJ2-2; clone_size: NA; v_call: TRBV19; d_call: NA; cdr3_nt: TGTGCCAGTAGTAAGGGACATTCGAACACCGGGGAGCTGTTTTTT; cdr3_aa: CASSKGHSNTGELFF
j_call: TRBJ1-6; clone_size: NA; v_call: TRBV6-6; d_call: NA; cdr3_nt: TGTGCCAGCAGCCTTAATTCACCCCTCCACTTT; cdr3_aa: CASSLNSPLHF
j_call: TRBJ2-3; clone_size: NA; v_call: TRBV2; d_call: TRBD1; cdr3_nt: TGTGCCAGCACCCTAGGAAAAGGGACAGTACTCACAGATACGCAGTATTTT; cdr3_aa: CASTLGKGTVLTDTQYF
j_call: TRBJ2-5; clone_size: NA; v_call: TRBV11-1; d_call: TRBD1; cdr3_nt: TGTGCCAGCAGCTCGACAGGGGCGGAGACCCAGTACTTC; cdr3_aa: CASSSTGAETQYF
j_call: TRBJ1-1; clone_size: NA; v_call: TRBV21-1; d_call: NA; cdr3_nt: TGTGCCAGCAGCGGCCAGGGGGCTGACACTGAAGCTTTCTTT; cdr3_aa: CASSGQGADTEAFF
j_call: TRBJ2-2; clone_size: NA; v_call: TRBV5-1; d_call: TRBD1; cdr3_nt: TGCGCCAGCAGCAAGGGACAGGGCAGCACCGGGGAGCTGTTTTTT; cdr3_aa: CASSKGQGSTGELFF
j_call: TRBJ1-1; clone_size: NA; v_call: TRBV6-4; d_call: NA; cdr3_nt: TGTGCCAGCAGTACCGAGGGTGGGAACACTGAAGCTTTCTTT; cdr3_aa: CASSTEGGNTEAFF
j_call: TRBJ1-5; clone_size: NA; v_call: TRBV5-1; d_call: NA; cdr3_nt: TGCGCCAGCAGCCCGGGGGGGGACGGATCGACCCAGCCCCAGCATTTT; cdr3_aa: CASSPGGDGSTQPQHF
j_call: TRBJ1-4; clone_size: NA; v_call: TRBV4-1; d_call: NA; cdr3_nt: TGCGCCAGCAGCCAAGATCACTATGAAAAACTGTTTTTT; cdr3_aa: CASSQDHYEKLFF
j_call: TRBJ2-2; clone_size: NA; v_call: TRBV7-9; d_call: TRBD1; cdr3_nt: TGTGCCAGCAGCTCCCGGGACAGAAAAACCGGGGAGCTGTTTTTT; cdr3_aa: CASSSRDRKTGELFF
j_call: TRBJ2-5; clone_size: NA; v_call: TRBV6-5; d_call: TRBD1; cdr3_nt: TGTGCCAGCAGACGACAGGGGGGTATAGAGACCCAGTACTTC; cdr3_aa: CASRRQGGIETQYF
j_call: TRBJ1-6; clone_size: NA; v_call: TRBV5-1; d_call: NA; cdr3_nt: TGCGCCAGCAGCTTGGCCGGCAGGGCCCATAATTCACCCCTCCACTTT; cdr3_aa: CASSLAGRAHNSPLHF